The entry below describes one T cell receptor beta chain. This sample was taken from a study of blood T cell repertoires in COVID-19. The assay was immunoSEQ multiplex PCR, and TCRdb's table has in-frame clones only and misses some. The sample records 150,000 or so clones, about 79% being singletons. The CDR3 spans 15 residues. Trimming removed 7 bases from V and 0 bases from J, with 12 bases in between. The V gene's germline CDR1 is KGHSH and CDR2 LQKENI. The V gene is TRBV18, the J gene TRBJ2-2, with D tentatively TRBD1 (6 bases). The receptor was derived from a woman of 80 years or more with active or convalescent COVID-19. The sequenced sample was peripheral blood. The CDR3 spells CASLVRTANTGELFF. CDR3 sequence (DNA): TGTGCCAGCTTAGTACGGACAGCGAACACCGGGGAGCTGTTTTTT.